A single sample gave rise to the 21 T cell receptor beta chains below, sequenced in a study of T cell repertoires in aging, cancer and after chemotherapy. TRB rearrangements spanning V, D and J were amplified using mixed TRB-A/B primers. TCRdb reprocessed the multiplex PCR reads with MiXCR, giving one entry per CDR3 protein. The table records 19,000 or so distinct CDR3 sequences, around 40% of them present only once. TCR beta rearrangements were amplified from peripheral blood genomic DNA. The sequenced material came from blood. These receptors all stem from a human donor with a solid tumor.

CDR3 nucleotides: TGTGCCTGGAGCCAGGGGGATGCCGGGGAGCTGTTTTTT. This codes for CAWSQGDAGELFF. This chain links TRBV30 with TRBJ2-2, with 7 bases lining up with TRBD1. Germline CDR1 and CDR2: GTSNPN and SVGIG (reference sequence). The J segment lost 6 bases and the V segment lost 3 bases, leaving 4 bases of the junction unmatched. This CDR3 region has 13 residues.

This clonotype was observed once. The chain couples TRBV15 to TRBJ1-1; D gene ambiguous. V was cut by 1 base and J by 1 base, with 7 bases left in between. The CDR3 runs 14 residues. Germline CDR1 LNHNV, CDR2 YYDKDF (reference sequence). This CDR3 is CATSRGAGNTEAFF. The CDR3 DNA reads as TGTGCCACCAGCAGAGGGGCGGGGAACACTGAAGCTTTCTTT. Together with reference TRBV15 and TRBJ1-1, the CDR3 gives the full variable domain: DAMVIQNPRYQVTQFGKPVTLSCSQTLNHNVMYWYQQKSSQAPKLLFHYYDKDFNNEADTPDNFQSRRPNTSFCFLDIRSPGLGDTAMYLCATSRGAGNTEAFFGQGTRLTVV.

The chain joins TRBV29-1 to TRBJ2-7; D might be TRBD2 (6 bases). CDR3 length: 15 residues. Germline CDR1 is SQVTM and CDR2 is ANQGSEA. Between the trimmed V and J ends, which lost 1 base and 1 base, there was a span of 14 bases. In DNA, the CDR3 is TGCAGCGTTGAAGGTACGCGGGAAAGGTCCTACGAGCAGTACTTC. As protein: CSVEGTRERSYEQYF.

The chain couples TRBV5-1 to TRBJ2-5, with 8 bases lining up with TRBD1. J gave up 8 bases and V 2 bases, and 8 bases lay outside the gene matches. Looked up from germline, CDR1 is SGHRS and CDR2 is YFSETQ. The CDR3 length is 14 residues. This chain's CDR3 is CASSFRQGQGTQYF. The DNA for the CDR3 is TGCGCCAGCAGCTTTCGACAGGGGCAAGGAACCCAGTACTTC.

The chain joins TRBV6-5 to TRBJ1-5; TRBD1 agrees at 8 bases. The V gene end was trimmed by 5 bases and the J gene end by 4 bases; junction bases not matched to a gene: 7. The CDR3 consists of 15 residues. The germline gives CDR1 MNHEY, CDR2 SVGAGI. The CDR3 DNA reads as TGTGCCAGCAGTCAGGACAGGGATGGGAATCAGCCCCAGCATTTT. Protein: CASSQDRDGNQPQHF.

The CDR3: CASSLRLRDYEQYF. DNA of the CDR3: TGTGCCAGCAGCTTGCGGCTCAGGGACTACGAGCAGTACTTC. This sequence joins TRBV5-5 and TRBJ2-7, with D maybe TRBD1 (5 bases). The germline gives CDR1 SGHKS, CDR2 YYEKEE (reference sequence). Trimming left V 1 base short and J 3 bases short, with 11 bases between. The CDR3 consists of 14 residues.

The CDR3 loop is CASGPGGFDEQFF. The DNA of the CDR3 is TGTGCCAGTGGCCCCGGGGGTTTCGATGAGCAGTTCTTC. The V call is TRBV19, the J call TRBJ2-1, with D perhaps matching TRBD2 (6 bases). Per germline, CDR1 LNHDA and CDR2 SQIVND (reference sequence). The CDR3 length is 13 residues. V shed 8 bases and J shed 8 bases, with 16 bases lying between them.

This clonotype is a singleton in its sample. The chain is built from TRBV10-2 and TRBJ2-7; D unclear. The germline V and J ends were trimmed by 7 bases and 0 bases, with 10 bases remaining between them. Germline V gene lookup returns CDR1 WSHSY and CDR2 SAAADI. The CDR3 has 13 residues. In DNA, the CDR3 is TGCGCCAGCACCACGGCTAGCTCCTACGAGCAGTACTTC. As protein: CASTTASSYEQYF.

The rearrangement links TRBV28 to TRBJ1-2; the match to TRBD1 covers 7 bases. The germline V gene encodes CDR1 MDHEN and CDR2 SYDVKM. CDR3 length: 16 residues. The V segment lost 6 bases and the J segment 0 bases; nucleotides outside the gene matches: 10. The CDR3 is CASSLGTVTTNYGYTF. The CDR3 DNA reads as TGTGCCAGCAGCTTGGGGACAGTCACGACTAACTATGGCTACACCTTC.

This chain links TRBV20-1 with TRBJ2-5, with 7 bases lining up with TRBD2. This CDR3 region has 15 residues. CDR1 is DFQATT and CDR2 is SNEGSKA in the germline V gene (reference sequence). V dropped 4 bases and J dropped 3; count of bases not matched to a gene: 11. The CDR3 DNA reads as TGCAGTGCTATCAGCGGGGACTGGGTCAAAGAGACCCAGTACTTC. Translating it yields CSAISGDWVKETQYF.

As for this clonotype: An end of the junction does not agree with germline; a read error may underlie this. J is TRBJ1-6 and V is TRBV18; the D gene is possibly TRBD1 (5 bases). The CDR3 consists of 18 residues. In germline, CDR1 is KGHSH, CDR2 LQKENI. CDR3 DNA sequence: TGTGCCAGCTCACCTTCCGGACAACCAAAGGCCTATAATTTACCCCTCCACTTT. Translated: CASSPSGQPKAYNLPLHF.

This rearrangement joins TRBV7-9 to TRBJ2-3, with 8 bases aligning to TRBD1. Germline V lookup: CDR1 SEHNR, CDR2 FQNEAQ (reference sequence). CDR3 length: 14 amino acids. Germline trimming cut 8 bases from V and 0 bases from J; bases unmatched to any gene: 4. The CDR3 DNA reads TGTGCCAGCCTTGGACAGGGAAGCACAGATACGCAGTATTTT. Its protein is CASLGQGSTDTQYF.

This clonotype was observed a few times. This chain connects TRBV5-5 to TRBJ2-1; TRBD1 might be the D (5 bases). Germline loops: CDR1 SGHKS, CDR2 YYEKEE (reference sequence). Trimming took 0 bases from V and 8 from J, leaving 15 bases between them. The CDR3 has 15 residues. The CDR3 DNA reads TGTGCCAGCAGCTTGGACGGGTTTGGGGCTGATGAGCAGTTCTTC. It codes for CASSLDGFGADEQFF.

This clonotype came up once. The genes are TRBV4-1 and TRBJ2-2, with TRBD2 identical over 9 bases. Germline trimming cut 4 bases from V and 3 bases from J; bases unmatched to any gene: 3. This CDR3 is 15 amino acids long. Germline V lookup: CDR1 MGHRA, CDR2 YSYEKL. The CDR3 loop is CASSRAGGDTGELFF. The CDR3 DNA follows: TGCGCCAGCAGCCGAGCGGGAGGAGACACCGGGGAGCTGTTTTTT.

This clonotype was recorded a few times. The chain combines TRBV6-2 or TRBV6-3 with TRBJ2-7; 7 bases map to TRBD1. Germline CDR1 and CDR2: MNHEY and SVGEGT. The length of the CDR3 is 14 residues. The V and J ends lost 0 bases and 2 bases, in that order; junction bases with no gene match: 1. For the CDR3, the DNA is TGTGCCAGCAGTTACTCAGGGACAGCCTACGAGCAGTACTTC. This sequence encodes CASSYSGTAYEQYF.

For the CDR3, the DNA is TGCAGTGCTGACACCCGCTACGAGCAGTACTTC. This gives the protein CSADTRYEQYF. The chain combines TRBV20-1 with TRBJ2-7, with D hard to call. The V end lost 5 bases, the J end lost 3 bases, and 8 bases lay between the germline ends. The CDR3 runs 11 residues. Germline V gene sequence: CDR1 DFQATT, CDR2 SNEGSKA (reference sequence).

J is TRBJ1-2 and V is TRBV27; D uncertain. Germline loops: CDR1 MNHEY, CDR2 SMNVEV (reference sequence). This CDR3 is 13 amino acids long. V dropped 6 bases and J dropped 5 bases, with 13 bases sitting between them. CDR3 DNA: TGTGCCAGCAGGGGTCAAGGAGGGTATGGCTACACCTTC. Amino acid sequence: CASRGQGGYGYTF.

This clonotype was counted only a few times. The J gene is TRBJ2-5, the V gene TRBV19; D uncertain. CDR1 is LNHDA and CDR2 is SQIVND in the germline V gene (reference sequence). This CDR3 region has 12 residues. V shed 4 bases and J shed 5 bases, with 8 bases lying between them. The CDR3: CASSRGAETQYF. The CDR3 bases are TGTGCCAGTAGTAGAGGCGCGGAGACCCAGTACTTC.

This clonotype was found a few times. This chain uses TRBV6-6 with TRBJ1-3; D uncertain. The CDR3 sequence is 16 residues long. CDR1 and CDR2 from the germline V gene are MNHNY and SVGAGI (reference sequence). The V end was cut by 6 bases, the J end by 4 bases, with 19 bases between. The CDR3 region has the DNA TGTGCCAGCAGCGACCCTGGAATGGGAGCAGGAAACACCATATATTTT. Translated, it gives CASSDPGMGAGNTIYF.

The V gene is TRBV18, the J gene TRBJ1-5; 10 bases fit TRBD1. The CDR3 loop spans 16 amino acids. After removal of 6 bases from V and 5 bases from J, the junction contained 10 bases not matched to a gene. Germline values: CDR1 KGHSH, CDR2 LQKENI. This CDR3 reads CASSSLTGGRDQPQHF. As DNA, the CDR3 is TGTGCCAGCTCGTCATTGACAGGGGGCAGAGATCAGCCCCAGCATTTT.

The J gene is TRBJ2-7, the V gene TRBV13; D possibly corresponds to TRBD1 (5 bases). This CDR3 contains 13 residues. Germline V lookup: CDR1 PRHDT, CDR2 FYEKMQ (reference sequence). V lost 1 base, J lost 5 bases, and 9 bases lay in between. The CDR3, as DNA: TGTGCCAGCAGCTTAGCCAGGGCTAACGAGCAGTACTTC. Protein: CASSLARANEQYF.